This T cell receptor (beta chain) is drawn from a study of spatial heterogeneity in lung cancer. For this clonotype: The antigen is undetermined.

Germline-derived CDR1 and CDR2 are ENHRY and SYGVKD. V dropped 3 bases and J dropped 4 bases, with 12 bases sitting between them. This CDR3 has 14 amino acids. Regarding time point: sample taken at primary tumor resection. Whole RNA, which was extracted from tumor, nontumor lung tissue or frozen PBMC, was sequenced without any cell sorting. General study results and limits: Blood showed ubiquitous tumor TCRs more often at resection than at routine follow-up.

Individually, TCR cDNA molecules were each labelled with a unique molecular identifier. One entry per CDR3 protein results from TCRdb running MiXCR on the 5' RACE reads. The sample consists of 85,000 to 100,000 distinct CDR3 sequences, approximately 12% of them appearing once. The receptor was derived from a male donor with early-stage non-small cell lung cancer. The chain joins TRBV10-3 to TRBJ1-1; D is ambiguous. The sample here was PBMCs, taken at surgery. DNA of the CDR3: TGTGCCATCAGTGATTATGGAAAGTCCACTGAAGCTTTCTTT. Translated, it gives CAISDYGKSTEAFF.